This T cell receptor (beta chain) was captured by sequencing in a study of blood T cells in healthy people across ages. In the study overall: T cells yielded about one barcoded beta molecule per two cells through template switching.

The germline gives CDR1 SEHNR, CDR2 FQNEAQ (reference sequence). CDR3 length: 15 amino acids. The V and J ends lost 6 bases and 5 bases, in that order; junction bases with no gene match: 8. As concerns this clonotype: What it binds is unknown.

Using a J-beta primer mix together with a sample-barcoded 5' primer, a second PCR was run for about 6 to 11 cycles. TCRdb called the 5' RACE reads again in MiXCR, with one record for every CDR3 protein. The table shows over 950,000 distinct CDR3 sequences, with 51% occurring only once. Study conclusions and caveats: Calculation of diversity from one million T cells yielded estimates considered to be underestimates. Observed TCR beta diversity showed a strong correlation with the percentage of naive T cells as measured by flow cytometry. Long-lived donors had more naive CD4+ cells and higher diversity than aged donors.

J is TRBJ2-2 and V is TRBV7-9, with 8 bases fitting TRBD2. This clonotype originated in a woman in her sixties in good health. Sequencing input: blood. The CDR3 spells CASRRAGGKTGELFF. The CDR3 DNA is TGTGCCAGCAGACGCGCGGGGGGCAAAACCGGGGAGCTGTTTTTT.